This T cell receptor beta chain was captured in a study of regulatory T cells in long-lasting Graves disease. The wider study: It was over 5 years of antithyroid drugs, with positive TSH receptor antibodies, that meant persistent Graves' disease.

General observations from the study: Persistent Graves' patients showed a TCR diversity that was lower than that of newly diagnosed ones. Public clonotype sharing was higher in persistent than newly diagnosed patients.

On this clonotype itself: What it binds is unknown.

The V end was cut by 8 bases, the J end by 7 bases, with 8 bases between. This CDR3 is 10 amino acids long. Germline loops: CDR1 LNHDA, CDR2 SQIVND (reference sequence). CDR3-region Arm-PCR and iRepertoire HTBI primers produced the TCR beta libraries. TCRdb re-analysed the multiplex PCR reads in MiXCR, keeping a single row per CDR3 protein. The sample has a few hundred thousand distinct CDR3 sequences, 23% seen once. Time point given: persistent/refractory GD, antithyroid drugs over 5 years with positive TRAb. TCR sequences were obtained from RNA taken from PBMCs. It was an endocrinology department in Xi'an, China, that provided the patients.

The V and J genes are TRBV19 and TRBJ1-1; D gene unclear. The clonotype was recovered from a female donor with Graves disease. The sequenced sample was peripheral blood mononuclear cells (PBMCs), obtained when the disease was refractory, from a patient treated with antithyroid drugs. CDR3 in amino acids: CASFNGEAFF. The CDR3 DNA sequence: TGTGCCAGTTTCAACGGTGAAGCTTTCTTT.